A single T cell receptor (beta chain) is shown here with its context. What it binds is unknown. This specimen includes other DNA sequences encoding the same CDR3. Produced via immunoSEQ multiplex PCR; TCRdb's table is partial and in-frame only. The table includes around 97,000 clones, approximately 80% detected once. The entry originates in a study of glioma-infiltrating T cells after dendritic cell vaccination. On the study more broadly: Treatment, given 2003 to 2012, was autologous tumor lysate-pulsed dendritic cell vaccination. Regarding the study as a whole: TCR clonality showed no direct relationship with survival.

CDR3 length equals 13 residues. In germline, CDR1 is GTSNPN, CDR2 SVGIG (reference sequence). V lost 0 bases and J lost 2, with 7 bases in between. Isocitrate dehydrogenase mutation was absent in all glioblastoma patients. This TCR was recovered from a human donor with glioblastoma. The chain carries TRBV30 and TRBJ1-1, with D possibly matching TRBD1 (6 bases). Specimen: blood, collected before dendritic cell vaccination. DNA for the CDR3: TGTGCCTGGAGTGTAGGGGGAAACACTGAAGCTTTCTTT. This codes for CAWSVGGNTEAFF. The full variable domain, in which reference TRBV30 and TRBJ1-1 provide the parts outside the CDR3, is SQTIHQWPATLVQPVGSPLSLECTVEGTSNPNLYWYRQAAGRGLQLLFYSVGIGQISSEVPQNLSASRPQDRQFILSSKKLLLSDSGFYLCAWSVGGNTEAFFGQGTRLTVV.